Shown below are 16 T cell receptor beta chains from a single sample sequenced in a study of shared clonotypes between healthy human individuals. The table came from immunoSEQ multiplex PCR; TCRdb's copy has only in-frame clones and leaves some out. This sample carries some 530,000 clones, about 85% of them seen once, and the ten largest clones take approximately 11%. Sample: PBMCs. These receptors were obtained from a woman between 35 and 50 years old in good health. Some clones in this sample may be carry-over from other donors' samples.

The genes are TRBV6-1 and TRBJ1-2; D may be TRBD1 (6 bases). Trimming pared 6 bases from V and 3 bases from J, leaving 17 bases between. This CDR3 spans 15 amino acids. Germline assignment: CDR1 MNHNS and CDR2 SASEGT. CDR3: CASRELNTGYYGYTF. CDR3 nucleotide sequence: TGTGCCAGCAGAGAACTAAACACAGGGTACTATGGCTACACCTTC.

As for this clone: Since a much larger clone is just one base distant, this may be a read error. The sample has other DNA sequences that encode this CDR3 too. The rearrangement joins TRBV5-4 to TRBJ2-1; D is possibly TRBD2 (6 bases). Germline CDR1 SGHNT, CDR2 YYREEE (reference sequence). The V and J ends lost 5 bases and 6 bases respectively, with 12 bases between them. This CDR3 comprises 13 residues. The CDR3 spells CASSLVGGNEQFF. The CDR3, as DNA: TGTGCCAGCAGTTTAGTGGGGGGCAATGAGCAGTTCTTC.

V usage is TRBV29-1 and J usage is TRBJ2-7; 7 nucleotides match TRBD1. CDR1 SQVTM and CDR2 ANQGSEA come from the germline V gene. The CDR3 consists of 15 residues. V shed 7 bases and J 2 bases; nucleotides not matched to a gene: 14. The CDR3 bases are TGCAGCGCCGAGGGGTTAGGGGGCAATACCTACGAGCAGTACTTC. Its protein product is CSAEGLGGNTYEQYF.

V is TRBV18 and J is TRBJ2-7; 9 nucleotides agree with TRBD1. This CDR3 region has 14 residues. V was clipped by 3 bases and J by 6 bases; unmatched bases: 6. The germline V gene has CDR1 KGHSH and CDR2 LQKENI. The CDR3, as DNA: TGTGCCAGCTCACCCCGGGACAGGGTTCGCGAGCAGTACTTC. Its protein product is CASSPRDRVREQYF. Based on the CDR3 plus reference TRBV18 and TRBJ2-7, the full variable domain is NAGVMQNPRHLVRRRGQEARLRCSPMKGHSHVYWYRQLPEEGLKFMVYLQKENIIDESGMPKERFSAEFPKEGPSILRIQQVVRGDSAAYFCASSPRDRVREQYFGPGTRLTVT.

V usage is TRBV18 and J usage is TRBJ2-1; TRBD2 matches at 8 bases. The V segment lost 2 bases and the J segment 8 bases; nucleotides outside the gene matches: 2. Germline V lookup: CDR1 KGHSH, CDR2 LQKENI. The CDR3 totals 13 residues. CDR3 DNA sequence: TGTGCCAGCTCACCAGGAGCGGGAGATGAGCAGTTCTTC. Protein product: CASSPGAGDEQFF.

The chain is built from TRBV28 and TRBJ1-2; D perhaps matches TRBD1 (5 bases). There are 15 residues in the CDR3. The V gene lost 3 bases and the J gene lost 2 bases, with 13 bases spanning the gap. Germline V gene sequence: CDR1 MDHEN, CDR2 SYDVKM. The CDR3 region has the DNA TGTGCCAGCAGTTTGGGAGGGGCAGGGAACTATGGCTACACCTTC. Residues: CASSLGGAGNYGYTF.

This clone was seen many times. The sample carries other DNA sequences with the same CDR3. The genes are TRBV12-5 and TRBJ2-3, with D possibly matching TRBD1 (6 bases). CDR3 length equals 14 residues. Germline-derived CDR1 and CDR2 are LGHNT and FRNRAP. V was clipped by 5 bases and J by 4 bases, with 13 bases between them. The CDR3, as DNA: TGTGCTAGTGGTCCGCAGGACAGTGCAGATACGCAGTATTTT. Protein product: CASGPQDSADTQYF.

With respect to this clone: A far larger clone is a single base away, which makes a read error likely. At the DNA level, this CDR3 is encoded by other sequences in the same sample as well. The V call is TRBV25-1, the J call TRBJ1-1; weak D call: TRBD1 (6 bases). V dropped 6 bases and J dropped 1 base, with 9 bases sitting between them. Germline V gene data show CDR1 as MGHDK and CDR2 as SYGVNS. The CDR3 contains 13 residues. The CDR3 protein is CASSPRGNTEAFF. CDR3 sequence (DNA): TGTGCCAGCAGCCCCAGGGGGAACACTGAAGCTTTCTTT.

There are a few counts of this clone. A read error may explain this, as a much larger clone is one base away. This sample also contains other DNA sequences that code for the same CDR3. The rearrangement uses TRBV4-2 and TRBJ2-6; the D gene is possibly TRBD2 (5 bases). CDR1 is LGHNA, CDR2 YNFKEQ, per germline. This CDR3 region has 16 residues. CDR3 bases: TGTGCCAGCAGTCAAGAAAGCGGCTCTGGGGCCAACGTCCTGACTTTC. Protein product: CASSQESGSGANVLTF.

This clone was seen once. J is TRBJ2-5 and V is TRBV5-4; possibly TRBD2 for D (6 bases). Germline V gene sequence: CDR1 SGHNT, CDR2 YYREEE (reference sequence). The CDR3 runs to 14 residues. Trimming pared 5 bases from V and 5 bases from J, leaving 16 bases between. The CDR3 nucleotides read TGTGCCAGCAGGCCAGATAAGGCGGGGGAGACCCAGTACTTC. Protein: CASRPDKAGETQYF.

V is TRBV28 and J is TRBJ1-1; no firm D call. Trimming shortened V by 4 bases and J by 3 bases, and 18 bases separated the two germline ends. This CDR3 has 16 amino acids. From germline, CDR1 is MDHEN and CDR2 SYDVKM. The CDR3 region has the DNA TGTGCCAGCAGTTCCCCCGCTACCCCTGGGCACACTGAAGCTTTCTTT. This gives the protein CASSSPATPGHTEAFF.

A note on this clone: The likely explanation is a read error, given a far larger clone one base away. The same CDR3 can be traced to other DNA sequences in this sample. CDR3 sequence (DNA): TGCAGCGTGACCACAGGTGGCCTGGACTATGGCTACACCTTC. This gives the protein CSVTTGGLDYGYTF. This sequence joins TRBV29-1 and TRBJ1-2; D possibly corresponds to TRBD1 (5 bases). The CDR3 has 14 residues. Per the germline V gene, CDR1 is SQVTM and CDR2 is ANQGSEA. Deletions cut 6 bases from V and 3 bases from J, with 17 bases between.

This CDR3 reads CASTPQGGHEQYF. CDR3 in DNA: TGTGCCAGCACCCCCCAAGGTGGACACGAGCAGTACTTC. The rearrangement uses TRBV27 and TRBJ2-7, with D unclear. Trimming left V 7 bases short and J 5 bases short, with 15 bases between. Germline assignment: CDR1 MNHEY and CDR2 SMNVEV (reference sequence). The CDR3 runs to 13 residues.

The CDR3 is CASRRGMGFTGELFF. In nucleotides, the CDR3 is TGTGCCAGCAGGAGGGGAATGGGATTCACCGGGGAGCTGTTTTTT. V usage is TRBV25-1 and J usage is TRBJ2-2; D possibly matches TRBD1 or TRBD2 (5 bases each). V lost 6 bases and J lost 4, with 15 bases in between. This CDR3 comprises 15 residues. Germline loops: CDR1 MGHDK, CDR2 SYGVNS. The variable domain in full, completed from reference TRBV25-1 and TRBJ2-2, reads EADIYQTPRYLVIGTGKKITLECSQTMGHDKMYWYQQDPGMELHLIHYSYGVNSTEKGDLSSESTVSRIRTEHFPLTLESARPSHTSQYLCASRRGMGFTGELFFGEGSRLTVL.

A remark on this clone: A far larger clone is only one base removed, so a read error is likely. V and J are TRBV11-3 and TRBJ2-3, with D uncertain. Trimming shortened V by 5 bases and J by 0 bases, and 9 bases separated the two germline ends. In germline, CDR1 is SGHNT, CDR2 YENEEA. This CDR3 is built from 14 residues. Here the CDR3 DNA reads TGTGCCAGCAGCCCCCTGAGAAGCACAGATACGCAGTATTTT. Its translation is CASSPLRSTDTQYF.

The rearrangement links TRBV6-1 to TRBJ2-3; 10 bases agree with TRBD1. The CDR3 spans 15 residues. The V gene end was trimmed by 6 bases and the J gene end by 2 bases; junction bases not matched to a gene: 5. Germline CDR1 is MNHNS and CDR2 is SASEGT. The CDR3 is CASSTGTGVTDTQYF. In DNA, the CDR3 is TGTGCCAGCAGCACCGGGACAGGGGTCACAGATACGCAGTATTTT.